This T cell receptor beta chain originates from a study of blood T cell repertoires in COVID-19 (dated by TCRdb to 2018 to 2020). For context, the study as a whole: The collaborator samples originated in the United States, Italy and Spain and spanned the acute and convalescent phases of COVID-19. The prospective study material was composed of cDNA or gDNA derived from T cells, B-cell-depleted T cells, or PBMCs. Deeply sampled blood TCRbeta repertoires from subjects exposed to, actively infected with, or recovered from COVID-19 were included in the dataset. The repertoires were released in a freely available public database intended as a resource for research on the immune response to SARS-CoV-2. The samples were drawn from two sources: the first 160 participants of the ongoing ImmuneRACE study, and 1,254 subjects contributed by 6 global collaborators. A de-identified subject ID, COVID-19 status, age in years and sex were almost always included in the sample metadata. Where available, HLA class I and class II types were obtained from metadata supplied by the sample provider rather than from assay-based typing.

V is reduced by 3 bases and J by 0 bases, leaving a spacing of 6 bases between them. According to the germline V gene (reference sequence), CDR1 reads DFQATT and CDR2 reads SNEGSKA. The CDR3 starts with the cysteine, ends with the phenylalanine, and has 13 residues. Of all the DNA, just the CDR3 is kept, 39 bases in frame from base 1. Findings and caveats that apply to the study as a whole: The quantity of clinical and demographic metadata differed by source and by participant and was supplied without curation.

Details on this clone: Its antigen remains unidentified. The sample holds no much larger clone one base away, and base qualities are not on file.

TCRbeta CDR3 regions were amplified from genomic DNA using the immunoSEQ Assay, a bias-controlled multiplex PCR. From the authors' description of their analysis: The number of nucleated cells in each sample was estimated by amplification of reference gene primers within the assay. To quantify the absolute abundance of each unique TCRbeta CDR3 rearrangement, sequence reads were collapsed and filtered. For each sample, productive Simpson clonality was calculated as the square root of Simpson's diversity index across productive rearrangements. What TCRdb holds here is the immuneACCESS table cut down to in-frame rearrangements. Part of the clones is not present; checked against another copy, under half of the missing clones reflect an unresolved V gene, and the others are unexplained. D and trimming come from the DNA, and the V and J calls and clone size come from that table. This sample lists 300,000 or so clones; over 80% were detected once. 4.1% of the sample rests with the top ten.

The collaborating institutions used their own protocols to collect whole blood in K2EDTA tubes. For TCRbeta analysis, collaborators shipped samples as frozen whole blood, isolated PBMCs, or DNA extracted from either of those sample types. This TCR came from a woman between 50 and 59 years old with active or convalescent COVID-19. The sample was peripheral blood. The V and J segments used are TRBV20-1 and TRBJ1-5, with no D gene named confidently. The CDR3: CSASVNSNQPQHF. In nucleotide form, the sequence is TGCAGTGCTAGTGTCAATAGCAATCAGCCCCAGCATTTT.